Shown below are 26 T cell receptor beta chains from a single sample sequenced in a study of blood T cell repertoires in COVID-19. Clones were read by immunoSEQ multiplex PCR, and TCRdb kept only the in-frame ones, dropping some. The sample lists approximately 200,000 clones; 81% were seen once. Sequencing was carried out using peripheral blood. These receptors originate from a woman of 80 years or more with COVID-19, enrolled during active disease.

This clone was seen more than once but under ten times. The J gene is TRBJ1-6, the V gene TRBV5-1, with D uncertain. The CDR3 loop spans 13 amino acids. V dropped 4 bases and J dropped 8 bases, with 10 bases sitting between them. Germline-derived CDR1 and CDR2 are SGHRS and YFSETQ. In DNA, the CDR3 is TGCGCCAGCAGCACTCAAGGAGATTCACCCCTCCACTTT. As protein: CASSTQGDSPLHF.

The CDR3 nucleotides read TGTGCCGGGGGGGTTGAGCGGGTGCACCACAATGAGCAGTTCTTC. Its protein is CAGGVERVHHNEQFF. This chain links TRBV30 with TRBJ2-1, with 7 bases aligning to TRBD2. The CDR3 contains 15 residues. V was clipped by 8 bases and J by 5 bases; unmatched bases: 15. In germline, CDR1 is GTSNPN, CDR2 SVGIG (reference sequence).

The V and J genes are TRBV20-1 and TRBJ2-7; no reliable D call. The ends were cut back, 3 bases at V and 3 bases at J, with 3 bases in the middle. The germline CDR1 and CDR2 sequences are DFQATT and SNEGSKA (reference sequence). This CDR3 region has 10 residues. The CDR3 nucleotides read TGCAGTGCTAGCCGCTACGAGCAGTACTTC. Residues: CSASRYEQYF.

This chain links TRBV23-1 with TRBJ1-2; 9 bases align to TRBD1. TRBV23-1 carries the ORF label, with uncertain function. With 3 bases clipped from V and 4 bases from J, the junction kept 12 bases outside the gene matches. This CDR3 is built from 17 residues. The CDR3 reads CASSHSGQGGLRYGYTF. The CDR3 nucleotides are TGCGCCAGCAGTCATTCGGGACAGGGAGGGCTTCGCTATGGCTACACCTTC.

CDR3 residues: CASSALNTGELFF. In DNA form, the CDR3 reads TGTGCCAGCAGTGCTCTTAACACCGGGGAGCTGTTTTTT. The chain joins TRBV2 to TRBJ2-2, with D unresolved. There are 13 residues in the CDR3. CDR1 and CDR2 from the germline V gene are SNHLY and FYNNEI. Trimming removed 4 bases at V and 2 bases at J, with 5 bases between.

V and J are TRBV27 and TRBJ2-6; D ambiguous. Trimming shortened V by 2 bases and J by 0 bases, and 2 bases separated the two germline ends. Germline assignment: CDR1 MNHEY and CDR2 SMNVEV (reference sequence). The CDR3 is made up of 14 amino acids. CDR3 sequence: CASSLLSGANVLTF. As DNA, the CDR3 is TGTGCCAGCAGTTTACTCTCTGGGGCCAACGTCCTGACTTTC.

Here the CDR3 DNA reads TGCGCCAGCAGTGAGTCGCCTGGGCGGGGGGTGAACACTGAAGCTTTCTTT. As protein: CASSESPGRGVNTEAFF. V and J are TRBV10-1 and TRBJ1-1; D possibly corresponds to TRBD1 (5 bases). V dropped 0 bases and J dropped 0 bases, with 14 bases sitting between them. The CDR3 is 17 amino acids. Germline CDR1 and CDR2: WNHNN and SYGVQD (reference sequence).

The V call is TRBV12-3 or TRBV12-4, the J call TRBJ1-1; D unclear. V was cut by 3 bases and J by 2 bases, with 7 bases left in between. This CDR3 is 13 amino acids long. The CDR3 spells CASSFAQNTEAFF. For the CDR3, the DNA is TGTGCCAGCAGTTTTGCGCAAAACACTGAAGCTTTCTTT.

The gene calls are TRBV4-2 and TRBJ1-2; TRBD1 matches 9 bases. Germline trimming cut 7 bases from V and 0 bases from J; bases unmatched to any gene: 6. Germline loops: CDR1 LGHNA, CDR2 YNFKEQ. This CDR3 is built from 15 residues. The CDR3 reads CASKGTGSTNYGYTF. The CDR3 nucleotides read TGTGCCAGCAAGGGGACAGGGTCTACTAACTATGGCTACACCTTC.

The rearrangement joins TRBV7-2 to TRBJ2-7, with D perhaps TRBD2 (5 bases). Trimming left V 6 bases short and J 4 bases short, with 7 bases between. CDR1 is SGHTA and CDR2 is FQGNSA in the germline V gene. CDR3 length: 11 residues. Here the CDR3 reads CASSRGYEQYF. Here the CDR3 DNA reads TGTGCCAGCAGTCGGGGTTACGAGCAGTACTTC.

This sequence joins TRBV11-3 and TRBJ2-2; tentatively, D is TRBD2 (6 bases). The V end lost 0 bases, the J end lost 1 base, and 15 bases lay between the germline ends. Germline-derived CDR1 and CDR2 are SGHNT and YENEEA. The CDR3 totals 18 residues. The CDR3 DNA reads TGTGCCAGCAGCTTAGACGGGGACTCCCGCCTGAACACCGGGGAGCTGTTTTTT. This translates into CASSLDGDSRLNTGELFF.

The chain joins TRBV4-1 to TRBJ1-5, with D perhaps matching TRBD1 (5 bases). This CDR3 has 14 amino acids. V gave up 1 base and J gave up 6 bases, with 10 bases separating them. Germline loops: CDR1 MGHRA, CDR2 YSYEKL. The CDR3 nucleotides read TGCGCCAGCAGCCAAGTCCAGGGCCGTCAGCCCCAGCATTTT. Its translation is CASSQVQGRQPQHF.

V is TRBV19 and J is TRBJ1-5; 11 bases are a match to TRBD1. CDR3 size: 15 residues. Germline V lookup: CDR1 LNHDA, CDR2 SQIVND (reference sequence). Germline trimming cut 7 bases from V and 6 bases from J; bases unmatched to any gene: 8. As DNA, the CDR3 is TGTGCCAGTAACTCTGGACAGGGGGCAGTTCAGCCCCAGCATTTT. Translation gives CASNSGQGAVQPQHF.

The rearrangement joins TRBV6-1 to TRBJ2-7; 10 bases map to TRBD2. CDR1 is MNHNS and CDR2 is SASEGT in the germline V gene. This CDR3 comprises 15 residues. V was pared by 2 bases and J by 4 bases, with 5 bases of the junction left unmatched. The CDR3 region is CASSEITSGMYEQYF. Here the CDR3 DNA reads TGTGCCAGCAGTGAAATTACTAGCGGGATGTACGAGCAGTACTTC.

The V gene is TRBV10-3, the J gene TRBJ2-1; 10 bases match TRBD1. Germline V gene sequence: CDR1 ENHRY, CDR2 SYGVKD. J was trimmed by 8 bases and V by 3 bases; bases with no gene match: 7. The CDR3 is 15 residues long. The DNA of the CDR3 is TGTGCCATCAGTGAAAGGGACAGGGGTCGGGATGAGCAGTTCTTC. It encodes CAISERDRGRDEQFF.

The J gene is TRBJ2-1, the V gene TRBV28, with D possibly matching TRBD2 (6 bases). This CDR3 comprises 18 residues. V shed 3 bases and J shed 0 bases, with 18 bases lying between them. The germline V gene encodes CDR1 MDHEN and CDR2 SYDVKM. The CDR3 loop reads CASSFPPSAGVSYNEQFF. CDR3 in DNA: TGTGCCAGCAGTTTCCCCCCTAGCGCAGGTGTCTCCTACAATGAGCAGTTCTTC.

V and J are TRBV2 and TRBJ1-1, with D hard to call. This CDR3 has 12 amino acids. Germline-derived CDR1 and CDR2 are SNHLY and FYNNEI. Trimming took off 4 bases at V and 3 bases at J, with 6 bases between the two ends. CDR3 DNA: TGTGCCAGCAGTGTGTATTACACTGAAGCTTTCTTT. Its translation is CASSVYYTEAFF.

This clone was counted a single time. The CDR3 spells CASSPRGGNTEAFF. CDR3 nucleotides: TGTGCCAGCAGCCCTAGAGGAGGGAACACTGAAGCTTTCTTT. This chain uses TRBV6-2 or TRBV6-3 with TRBJ1-1; D uncertain. V dropped 6 bases and J dropped 1 base, with 12 bases sitting between them. CDR1 is MNHEY and CDR2 is SVGEGT in the germline V gene. There are 14 residues in the CDR3.

This chain uses TRBV14 with TRBJ2-1; TRBD2 aligns across 13 bases. V shed 4 bases, J shed 9 bases, and the junction held 9 bases outside the gene matches. The CDR3 sequence is 16 residues long. The germline gives CDR1 SGHDN, CDR2 FVKESK. CDR3 in amino acids: CASSRPGLAGPGEQFF. CDR3 nucleotide sequence: TGTGCCAGCAGCCGACCGGGACTAGCGGGACCTGGTGAGCAGTTCTTC.

V gene TRBV19 combines with J gene TRBJ1-2; TRBD1 is a possible D gene (6 bases). The CDR3 spans 15 residues. Trimming pared 3 bases from V and 0 bases from J, leaving 11 bases between. In germline, CDR1 is LNHDA, CDR2 SQIVND (reference sequence). For the CDR3, the DNA is TGTGCCAGTAGTATGGGTAGGGGGACTAACTATGGCTACACCTTC. The encoded protein is CASSMGRGTNYGYTF.

The genes are TRBV7-2 and TRBJ2-1, with a tentative D call TRBD2 (6 bases). V was trimmed by 4 bases and J by 4 bases, leaving 8 bases between them. This CDR3 has 13 amino acids. The germline gives CDR1 SGHTA, CDR2 FQGNSA. This CDR3 reads CASSSGTYNEQFF. CDR3 nucleotide sequence: TGTGCCAGCAGCTCCGGGACTTACAATGAGCAGTTCTTC.

The chain joins TRBV7-9 to TRBJ1-1; no reliable D call. Trimming shortened V by 3 bases and J by 8 bases, and 16 bases separated the two germline ends. This CDR3 spans 14 amino acids. From germline, CDR1 is SEHNR and CDR2 FQNEAQ (reference sequence). For the CDR3, the DNA is TGTGCCAGCAGCTTTACTCAGGCGGGGAGGGAAGCTTTCTTT. Amino acid sequence: CASSFTQAGREAFF.

CDR3 sequence reads: CAWAGTGAYNEQFF. The CDR3 region has the DNA TGTGCCTGGGCCGGGACAGGAGCTTACAATGAGCAGTTCTTC. J is TRBJ2-1 and V is TRBV30; 8 nucleotides match TRBD1. Germline trimming cut 5 bases from V and 4 bases from J; bases unmatched to any gene: 7. In germline, CDR1 is GTSNPN, CDR2 SVGIG (reference sequence). The CDR3 runs 14 residues.

This chain joins TRBV11-3 and TRBJ2-5; 10 bases match TRBD1. Unmatched junction bases numbered 3, after V lost 1 base and J lost 4 bases. This CDR3 spans 15 amino acids. Germline CDR1 reads SGHNT; CDR2 reads YENEEA. In DNA form, the CDR3 reads TGTGCCAGCAGCTTAGGACAGGGGGCAGGAGAGACCCAGTACTTC. It encodes CASSLGQGAGETQYF.

This clone was observed a single time. This chain joins TRBV7-9 and TRBJ2-1; 8 bases line up with TRBD2. The length of the CDR3 is 12 residues. The germline CDR1 and CDR2 sequences are SEHNR and FQNEAQ (reference sequence). After removal of 6 bases from V and 7 bases from J, the junction contained 2 bases not matched to a gene. CDR3 sequence (DNA): TGTGCCAGCAGACTAGCGGCTAATGAGCAGTTCTTC. Amino acids: CASRLAANEQFF.

The chain joins TRBV11-1 to TRBJ2-1, with 12 bases matching TRBD2. V lost 4 bases, J lost 6 bases, and 7 bases stayed unmatched. Germline lookup yields CDR1 SGHAT and CDR2 FQDESV (reference sequence). This CDR3 comprises 16 residues. CDR3 sequence reads: CASSSPGLAGTNEQFF. The CDR3 region has the DNA TGTGCCAGCAGCTCGCCTGGACTAGCGGGGACCAATGAGCAGTTCTTC.